A single sample is the source of the 22 T cell receptor beta chains below, sequenced in a study of blood T cells in healthy people across ages (dated by TCRdb to the mid-2010s). Receptors were amplified or captured by 5' RACE. Reads for this sample came from an Illumina HiSeq 2500. A second 7 to 11 cycle PCR used a sample-barcoded 5' primer and a J-beta primer mix. Starting from the raw public reads, TCRdb applied fastp trimming at Q25, assembled clones with MiXCR and retained in-frame beta chains. Each entry is one CDR3 protein sequence, shown with its most common DNA and genes. For this sample there are over 1,500,000 distinct CDR3 sequences; 49% appear just once. 2.1% of the sample belongs to the ten largest clones. Sequenced: blood. These receptors were taken from a woman between 35 and 50 years old in good health.

This chain links TRBV7-2 with TRBJ2-4; D call uncertain. The J call may not be correct, given that the DNA end is closer to TRBJ2-7. There are 13 residues in the CDR3. CDR1 and CDR2 (germline): SGHTA, FQGNSA. The CDR3 protein is CASSRQVIDEQYF. For the CDR3, the DNA is TGTGCCAGCAGCCGCCAGGTAATCGACGAGCAGTACTTC.

This clonotype was detected a few times. V is TRBV28 and J is TRBJ1-5, with 8 bases lining up with TRBD1. This CDR3 contains 19 residues. CDR1 is MDHEN and CDR2 is SYDVKM in the germline V gene. With 5 bases clipped from V and 1 base from J, the junction kept 16 bases outside the gene matches. Here the CDR3 DNA reads TGTGCCAGCAGTCCTACTTGGTCTCGGACAGGGAGAAGCAATCAGCCCCAGCATTTT. This encodes CASSPTWSRTGRSNQPQHF.

This chain uses TRBV6-1 with TRBJ2-3; the match to TRBD2 covers 15 bases. Germline loops: CDR1 MNHNS, CDR2 SASEGT. The CDR3 consists of 18 residues. V lost 5 bases, J lost 0 bases, and 6 bases stayed unmatched. CDR3: CASSKGLAGGTSTDTQYF. CDR3 in DNA: TGTGCCAGCAGTAAAGGACTAGCGGGGGGGACAAGCACAGATACGCAGTATTTT.

The J gene is TRBJ1-2, the V gene TRBV29-1; D not certain. Trimming pared 1 base from V and 6 bases from J, leaving 9 bases between. CDR3 size: 12 residues. The germline V gene has CDR1 SQVTM and CDR2 ANQGSEA. CDR3 nucleotide sequence: TGCAGCGTTGAAGGAGGGAGTGATGGCTACACCTTC. It encodes CSVEGGSDGYTF.

This sequence joins TRBV6-6 and TRBJ2-3; 11 positions agree with TRBD2. Looked up from germline, CDR1 is MNHNY and CDR2 is SVGAGI (reference sequence). With 1 base clipped from V and 7 bases from J, the junction kept 10 bases outside the gene matches. This CDR3 has 17 residues. Here the CDR3 reads CASSYLVVAGGLNTQYF. CDR3 DNA sequence: TGTGCCAGCAGTTACTTGGTGGTAGCGGGGGGGCTAAATACGCAGTATTTT.

The chain carries TRBV6-1 and TRBJ1-5, with 10 positions matching TRBD1. The CDR3 extends over 19 amino acids. After removal of 2 bases from V and 0 bases from J, the junction contained 10 bases not matched to a gene. The V gene's germline CDR1 is MNHNS and CDR2 SASEGT. In DNA, the CDR3 is TGTGCCAGCAGTGAACGGACTGGACAGGGGGGATATAGCAATCAGCCCCAGCATTTT. Translated: CASSERTGQGGYSNQPQHF.

This clonotype was counted between two and nine times. This chain's CDR3 is CASSPWTGTTEAFF. CDR3 nucleotides: TGTGCCAGCAGCCCATGGACAGGAACCACTGAAGCTTTCTTT. The gene calls are TRBV7-2 and TRBJ1-1; 7 bases are a match to TRBD1. This CDR3 contains 14 residues. Germline CDR1 is SGHTA and CDR2 is FQGNSA. After removal of 5 bases from V and 4 bases from J, the junction contained 7 bases not matched to a gene.

Details on this clonotype: The junction shows a germline mismatch at one end, possibly a read error. This chain connects TRBV24-1 to TRBJ2-1; D is possibly TRBD1 (6 bases). CDR1 and CDR2 from the germline V gene are KGHDR and SFDVKD. The CDR3 has 14 residues. CDR3 amino acids: CTTSDKTGTPNQFF. The CDR3 bases are TGTACCACCAGTGACAAGACCGGGACACCGAATCAGTTCTTC.

This chain links TRBV5-1 with TRBJ2-5; a possible D gene is TRBD2 (6 bases). CDR1 is SGHRS, CDR2 YFSETQ, per germline. V dropped 1 base and J dropped 1 base, with 8 bases sitting between them. This CDR3 has 14 amino acids. The CDR3: CASSLTSPQETQYF. The CDR3, as DNA: TGCGCCAGCAGCTTGACTAGCCCCCAAGAGACCCAGTACTTC. Based on the CDR3 plus reference TRBV5-1 and TRBJ2-5, the full variable domain is KAGVTQTPRYLIKTRGQQVTLSCSPISGHRSVSWYQQTPGQGLQFLFEYFSETQRNKGNFPGRFSGRQFSNSRSEMNVSTLELGDSALYLCASSLTSPQETQYFGPGTRLLVL.

There are a few counts of this clonotype. CDR3 nucleotide sequence: TGCGCCAGCAGCCAAGACCCCCTACAGGGTGCGGGTGAGCAGTTCTTC. Amino acid sequence: CASSQDPLQGAGEQFF. The chain carries TRBV4-3 and TRBJ2-1; D might be TRBD1 (6 bases). CDR3 size: 16 residues. Germline V CDR1 and CDR2: LGHNA, YSLEER. Trimming left V 0 bases short and J 9 bases short, with 18 bases between.

The CDR3: CASWGGGPDTQYF. In nucleotides, the CDR3 is TGTGCCAGCTGGGGAGGGGGCCCAGATACGCAGTATTTT. This chain links TRBV27 with TRBJ2-3; D could derive from TRBD1 or TRBD2 (7 bases each). CDR1 MNHEY and CDR2 SMNVEV come from the germline V gene (reference sequence). The V end was cut by 8 bases, the J end by 4 bases, with 13 bases between. The CDR3 totals 13 residues.

This clonotype was observed at least ten times. V usage is TRBV7-2 and J usage is TRBJ1-6; D is possibly TRBD1 (6 bases). Trimming took off 1 base at V and 6 bases at J, with 7 bases between the two ends. The CDR3 extends over 14 amino acids. The germline gives CDR1 SGHTA, CDR2 FQGNSA. The CDR3, as DNA: TGTGCCAGCAGCTTAGGACAGGTTAATTCACCCCTCCACTTT. This encodes CASSLGQVNSPLHF.

This clonotype was found a few times. This rearrangement joins TRBV7-2 to TRBJ2-7, with TRBD1 matching over 9 bases. V was pared by 1 base and J by 5 bases, with 6 bases of the junction left unmatched. The CDR3 has 15 residues. The germline CDR1 and CDR2 sequences are SGHTA and FQGNSA. The CDR3 nucleotides are TGTGCCAGCAGCTTAGAAGCGGGGACAGGGCACGAGCAGTACTTC. Translated: CASSLEAGTGHEQYF.

The genes are TRBV6-6 and TRBJ1-6; D unclear. From germline, CDR1 is MNHNY and CDR2 SVGAGI (reference sequence). Trimming left V 2 bases short and J 5 bases short, with 10 bases between. CDR3 length: 15 amino acids. CDR3 residues: CASSYLEQNNSPLHF. In DNA form, the CDR3 reads TGTGCCAGCAGTTACCTGGAACAAAATAATTCACCCCTCCACTTT.

The chain combines TRBV20-1 with TRBJ1-1; 7 bases map to TRBD1. Germline V gene lookup returns CDR1 DFQATT and CDR2 SNEGSKA (reference sequence). The CDR3 sequence is 16 residues long. V shed 3 bases and J 0 bases; nucleotides not matched to a gene: 10. DNA of the CDR3: TGCAGTGCTAGGGATAACAGGGGTTCAATGAACACTGAAGCTTTCTTT. Protein product: CSARDNRGSMNTEAFF.

The genes are TRBV12-3 or TRBV12-4 and TRBJ1-1; 7 positions match TRBD1. V trimming: 5 bases; J trimming: 1 base; junction bases outside the gene matches: 7. This CDR3 spans 15 amino acids. CDR3 amino acids: CASSPYRGGNTEAFF. In nucleotides, the CDR3 is TGTGCCAGCAGTCCCTACAGGGGTGGGAACACTGAAGCTTTCTTT.

V gene TRBV27 combines with J gene TRBJ2-3; 8 bases fit TRBD2. The germline CDR1 and CDR2 sequences are MNHEY and SMNVEV (reference sequence). There are 18 residues in the CDR3. The V and J ends lost 3 bases and 0 bases, in that order; junction bases with no gene match: 11. The CDR3 coding sequence is TGTGCCAGCAGTTTCACGTTGGGGAGCGGGGGTAGCACAGATACGCAGTATTTT. Translated: CASSFTLGSGGSTDTQYF.

Many counts were recorded for this clonotype. The genes are TRBV15 and TRBJ2-3, with D tentatively TRBD2 (6 bases). The CDR3 loop spans 13 amino acids. Germline assignment: CDR1 LNHNV and CDR2 YYDKDF (reference sequence). Deletions cut 8 bases from V and 1 base from J, with 10 bases between. The CDR3 is CATSPGGTDTQYF. CDR3 sequence (DNA): TGTGCCACCTCGCCGGGGGGCACAGATACGCAGTATTTT.

V is TRBV7-2 and J is TRBJ2-3, with 7 bases matching TRBD1. The CDR3 consists of 16 residues. Germline CDR1 SGHTA, CDR2 FQGNSA. V trimming: 3 bases; J trimming: 1 base; junction bases outside the gene matches: 7. In DNA form, the CDR3 reads TGTGCCAGCAGCTTTCCTCGGGACAGCCGCACAGATACGCAGTATTTT. This sequence encodes CASSFPRDSRTDTQYF.

Written as DNA, the CDR3 is TGTGCCAGCAGTTCACGACAGGGTTGGGGCTATGGCTACACCTTC. Protein product: CASSSRQGWGYGYTF. The chain couples TRBV27 to TRBJ1-2; TRBD1 matches 7 bases. CDR1 and CDR2 (germline): MNHEY, SMNVEV (reference sequence). This CDR3 contains 15 residues. Trimming at V came to 4 bases and at J to 4 bases, leaving 9 bases not matched to a gene.

The CDR3 loop reads CSAFDRRAYNEQFF. CDR3 DNA: TGCAGTGCTTTCGACAGGAGAGCCTACAATGAGCAGTTCTTC. This chain uses TRBV20-1 with TRBJ2-1, with a weak D call TRBD1 (6 bases). The germline V gene encodes CDR1 DFQATT and CDR2 SNEGSKA (reference sequence). Trimming left V 5 bases short and J 2 bases short, with 13 bases between. The CDR3 consists of 14 residues.

V usage is TRBV24-1 and J usage is TRBJ2-5; TRBD2 might be the D (6 bases). The CDR3 has 11 residues. Germline CDR1 KGHDR, CDR2 SFDVKD. V dropped 5 bases and J dropped 7 bases, with 7 bases sitting between them. The CDR3 region is CATSVGGTQYF. As DNA, the CDR3 is TGTGCCACCAGTGTGGGAGGGACCCAGTACTTC.